This is a list of T cell receptor beta chains from one sample in a study of blood T cells in healthy people across ages. TCRdb used MiXCR to reprocess the 5' RACE reads, holding one entry per CDR3 protein. This sample has around 780,000 distinct CDR3 sequences, with 45% to 70% found just once. The material sequenced was blood. The origin of the receptors is a man between 40 and 49 years old in good health. CDR3s include the opening cysteine and the closing phenylalanine or tryptophan. D genes are given only for firm matches. A row's size may be missing; if present it is once, few, many or a size class.

v_gene	abundance	j_gene	d_gene	CDR3nt	CDR3aa
TRBV29-1	.	TRBJ2-5	.	TGCAGCGTTAAAGGGGGAGACGAGACCCAGTACTTC	CSVKGGDETQYF
TRBV20-1	.	TRBJ2-7	TRBD2	TGCAGTGCTAGAGATCTACGGACTAGCGGGGACTCCTACGAGCAGTACTTC	CSARDLRTSGDSYEQYF
TRBV28	.	TRBJ2-3	TRBD2	TGTGCCAGCAGTTCTTACGGACTAGCGGGAGAATTAGATACGCAGTATTTT	CASSSYGLAGELDTQYF
TRBV20-1	once	TRBJ1-6	.	TGCAGTGCTAGAACTGACAGGAGTCGAGATTCACCCCTCCACTTT	CSARTDRSRDSPLHF
TRBV20-1	.	TRBJ2-7	.	TGCAGTGCTAGAGATCGTGAAAGGGGCTCATCCGGAGTCCACGAGCAGTACTTC	CSARDRERGSSGVHEQYF
TRBV28	few	TRBJ2-4	.	TGTGCCAGCAGTCCCTCGAGCATTCAGTACTTC	CASSPSSIQYF
TRBV3-1	once	TRBJ1-5	.	TGTGCCAGCAGCCAGAGTTTCACGAGTAATCAGATACCCCAGCATTTT	CASSQSFTSNQIPQHF
TRBV28	.	TRBJ2-7	.	TGTGCCAGCAGTATAAGTTTCTACGAGCAGTACTTC	CASSISFYEQYF
TRBV6-2/TRBV6-3	few	TRBJ2-7	.	TGTGCCAGCAGTATCCCAGGGACCCACGAGCAGTACTTC	CASSIPGTHEQYF
TRBV11-3	.	TRBJ2-7	.	TGTGCCAGCAGCCCGGTGGCAGCGACCGCCTACGAGCAGTACTTC	CASSPVAATAYEQYF
TRBV11-2	.	TRBJ2-1	TRBD2	TGTGCCAGCAGCTCGGGACTAGCGGGACTCAATGAGCAGTTCTTC	CASSSGLAGLNEQFF
TRBV7-3	.	TRBJ2-1	TRBD2	TGTGCCAGCAGCCGGGGTCGGGGGGTCCGGGGCAATGAGCAGTTCTTC	CASSRGRGVRGNEQFF
TRBV4-1	.	TRBJ2-5	.	TGCGCCAGCAGCCAAGTGGGGGCGCGGGAGACCCAGTACTTC	CASSQVGARETQYF
TRBV4-2	.	TRBJ1-1	TRBD1	TGTGCCAGCAGCCCGGGACAGGGGTCTATAGGCACTGAAGCTTTCTTT	CASSPGQGSIGTEAFF
TRBV5-6	.	TRBJ2-7	.	TGTGCCAGCAGCTCGTATCTCTTTGACACAACCTACGAGCAGTACTTC	CASSSYLFDTTYEQYF
TRBV20-1	.	TRBJ1-2	.	TGCAGCGCGACAGTAAACCCTAACTATGGCTACACCTTC	CSATVNPNYGYTF
TRBV7-2	.	TRBJ2-1	.	TGTGCTTCGCAGGAGGGATTTTACAATGAGCAGTTCTTC	CASQEGFYNEQFF
TRBV28	few	TRBJ1-2	.	TGTGCCAGCAGTTTTCCGACGAGACTCAAGACTAACTATGGCTACACCTTC	CASSFPTRLKTNYGYTF
TRBV27	.	TRBJ2-1	.	TGTGCCAGTCAGCAGTCCTCTTCGAATGAGCAGTTCTTC	CASQQSSSNEQFF
TRBV6-6	.	TRBJ1-1	TRBD1	TGTGCCACCGTGTTACCGGGACAGGGTTTGAACACTGAAGCTTTCTTT	CATVLPGQGLNTEAFF
TRBV12-3/TRBV12-4	.	TRBJ2-2	TRBD1	TGTGCCAGCAGTCCAAGGACAGGGGGATGGACCGGGGAGCTGTTTTTT	CASSPRTGGWTGELFF
TRBV27	few	TRBJ2-7	TRBD1	TGTGCCAGCAGTTTGGGGACAGGGAGGCTTGGCGAGCAGTACTTC	CASSLGTGRLGEQYF
TRBV20-1	.	TRBJ1-2	.	TGCAGTGCCATGGGGGCAGGCGCTAACTATGGCTACACCTTC	CSAMGAGANYGYTF
TRBV20-1	.	TRBJ1-2	.	TGCAGTGCTAGGCGGGGGAGCTATGGCTACACCTTC	CSARRGSYGYTF
TRBV19	.	TRBJ2-7	TRBD2	TGTGCCAGTAGTATGCAAGCGGGAGGCGAGAAGCAGTACTTC	CASSMQAGGEKQYF
TRBV12-3/TRBV12-4	.	TRBJ2-1	TRBD2	TGTGCCAGCAGTGTGGGCGGGGGGGCGAGTGAGCAGTTCTTC	CASSVGGGASEQFF
TRBV5-1	once	TRBJ2-4	.	TGCGCCAGCAGCTTGGATAAACCTCAGCAGTACTTC	CASSLDKPQQYF
TRBV10-2	few	TRBJ2-3	TRBD2	TGCGCCAGCAGTGGCGGAATAGCGGGAGGCTCAGATACGCAGTATTTT	CASSGGIAGGSDTQYF
TRBV5-1	.	TRBJ2-4	.	TGCGCCAGCAGCTTGGCCATCGACTCCCGGCGGGATGAGCAGTACTTC	CASSLAIDSRRDEQYF
TRBV14	.	TRBJ2-7	.	TGTGCCAGCAGCCATGTTCGGGGTCCCACCGAGCAGTACTTC	CASSHVRGPTEQYF
TRBV9	few	TRBJ2-5	.	TGTGCCAGCAGCGCTTCACTTGGAGGACCCCTACAAAGCGGAGAGACCCAGTACTTC	CASSASLGGPLQSGETQYF
TRBV25-1	.	TRBJ1-2	TRBD1	TGTGCCAGCAGTGAGGGACAGGGGATTTCTCGGGGCTACACCTTC	CASSEGQGISRGYTF
TRBV29-1	.	TRBJ2-6	.	TGCAGCGTTAAGCCCAGCGTAGCAGACGTCCTGACTTTC	CSVKPSVADVLTF
TRBV28	.	TRBJ2-5	.	TGTGCCAGCAGCTTGCCACTAGGGAAAGAGACCCAGTACTTC	CASSLPLGKETQYF
TRBV11-3	few	TRBJ2-3	TRBD1	TGTGCCAGCAGCGTAGGACAGGGTGGAGATACGCAGTATTTT	CASSVGQGGDTQYF
TRBV2	.	TRBJ2-6	.	TGTGCCAGCACCGTCGTGATCTCTGGGGCCAACGTCCTGACTTTC	CASTVVISGANVLTF
TRBV29-1	few	TRBJ2-1	TRBD1	TGCAGCGTTAGGACAGGGAAGAATGAGCAGTTCTTC	CSVRTGKNEQFF
TRBV2	.	TRBJ1-1	.	TGTGCCAGCAGTGAGGGGGGCAGTAGCTACACTGAAGCTTTCTTT	CASSEGGSSYTEAFF
TRBV6-6	.	TRBJ2-5	.	TGTGCCAGCAGTTACATTGGCAGGGGAGTAGAGACCCAGTACTTC	CASSYIGRGVETQYF
TRBV7-3	few	TRBJ2-3	.	TGTGCCAGCGGGGCGGGTGGCGAGACGCAGTATTTT	CASGAGGETQYF
TRBV10-3	few	TRBJ2-7	TRBD2	TGTGCCATCAGATCGGGAGGGGCACCCAACGAGCAGTACTTC	CAIRSGGAPNEQYF
TRBV29-1	.	TRBJ2-3	TRBD2	TGCAGCGTTGAGGCTACTAGCGGGGTGACCACAGATACGCAGTATTTT	CSVEATSGVTTDTQYF
TRBV29-1	.	TRBJ2-1	TRBD1	TGCAGCGCCCAGGGGGACGCCTACAATGAGCAGTTCTTC	CSAQGDAYNEQFF
TRBV7-9	.	TRBJ1-2	TRBD1	TGTGCCAGCAGTCTAGACGGACAGGGCAACTATGGCTACACCTTC	CASSLDGQGNYGYTF
TRBV15	.	TRBJ2-1	.	TGTGCCACCAGCAGACGAAGGATGGACCGCGGGGCCGGCCAGTTCTTC	CATSRRRMDRGAGQFF